This TCR beta chain was found in a study of shared clonotypes between healthy human individuals. Study background: Per donor, CD8 memory used one plate, CD8 naive used two, CD4 memory used three and CD4 naive used three. Study-wide findings and caveats: Generally, estimated richness proved larger in naive subsets than it did in memory subsets. For naive CD4 cells, approximately 4.7% of clonotypes were shared across a handful of donors.

The authors loaded roughly 200 ng DNA, roughly 27,000 T cell genomes, into sorted-subset replicate PCRs. Profiled with immunoSEQ multiplex PCR; TCRdb holds only in-frame clones, not every one. The data show roughly 1,500,000 clones, with 95% to 99% seen just once and roughly 0.45% held by the top ten. Losses at the gene ends were 5 bases for V and 0 bases for J; bases not matched to a gene: 7. Germline CDR1 SEHNR, CDR2 FQNEAQ (reference sequence). The CDR3 consists of 17 residues. In the case of this clone: Its antigen is still unknown.

The material sequenced was naive CD4+ T cells sorted from blood. Regarding subset: CD45RA+ positively selected. The chain combines TRBV7-9 with TRBJ1-5; 10 bases line up with TRBD1. The receptor comes from a man aged 25 to 40 in good health. The CDR3 loop reads CASSPGTGDHSNQPQHF. The CDR3 bases are TGTGCCAGCAGCCCCGGGACAGGGGATCATAGCAATCAGCCCCAGCATTTT.